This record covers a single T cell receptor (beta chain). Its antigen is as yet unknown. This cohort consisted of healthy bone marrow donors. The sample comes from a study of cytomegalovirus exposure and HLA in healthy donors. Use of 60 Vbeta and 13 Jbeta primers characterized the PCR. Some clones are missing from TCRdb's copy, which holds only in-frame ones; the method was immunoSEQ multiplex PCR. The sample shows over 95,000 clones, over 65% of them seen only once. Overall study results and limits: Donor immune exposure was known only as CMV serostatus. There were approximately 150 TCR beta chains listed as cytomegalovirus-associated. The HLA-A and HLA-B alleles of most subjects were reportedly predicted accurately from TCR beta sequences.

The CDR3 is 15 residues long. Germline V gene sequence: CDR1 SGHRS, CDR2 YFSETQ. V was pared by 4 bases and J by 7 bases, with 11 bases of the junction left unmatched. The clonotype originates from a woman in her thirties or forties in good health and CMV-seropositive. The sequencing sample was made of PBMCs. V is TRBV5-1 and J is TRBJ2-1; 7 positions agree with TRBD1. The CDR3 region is CASSPQGTVGNEQFF. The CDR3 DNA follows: TGCGCCAGCAGCCCACAGGGGACGGTGGGGAATGAGCAGTTCTTC.